The subject of this entry is one T cell receptor beta chain. The germline V gene encodes CDR1 LNHDA and CDR2 SQIVND (reference sequence). Trimming removed 3 bases at V and 2 bases at J, with 10 bases between. This CDR3 comprises 14 residues. TCRdb keeps only in-frame clones here, not all; method: immunoSEQ multiplex PCR. This table holds roughly 15,000 clones, just over 65% found once. The entry originates in a study of neoadjuvant anti-PD-1 for oral cavity cancer. The clonotype comes from a person aged 35-80 years with oral cavity squamous cell carcinoma. The V and J genes are TRBV19 and TRBJ1-1; no reliable D call. Sample: PBMCs, taken before nivolumab (anti-PD-1) treatment. CDR3 in DNA: TGTGCCAGTAGTATCAATCCCCCAAACACTGAAGCTTTCTTT. It encodes CASSINPPNTEAFF.